This T cell receptor (beta chain) was sequenced during a study of cytomegalovirus exposure and HLA in healthy donors. Findings and limits, study-wide: TCR beta V segments were, for the most part, productive about 87% or about 30% of the time in an earlier analysis. Immune exposure information comprised only CMV serostatus.

This clone was seen a few times. The antigen is not known. The PCR was carried out with 60 Vbeta primers and 13 Jbeta primers. Source study methods: In a later analysis, about 11 million of 75 million to 85 million unique beta chains occurred in at least two donors. Clones were sequenced by immunoSEQ multiplex PCR, and TCRdb holds only the in-frame ones, with some missing. The V and J calls and the clone size are those of that table, but D and trimming were determined from the DNA. Of fewer than 200,000 clones listed, 68% are singletons. CDR3 length equals 13 residues. The V gene lost 5 bases and the J gene lost 8 bases, with 13 bases spanning the gap. Germline V gene sequence: CDR1 ENHRY, CDR2 SYGVKD.

The specimen was PBMCs. The TCR was taken from a man aged 45 to 65 in good health and CMV-seronegative. The chain is built from TRBV10-3 and TRBJ2-4, with a weak D call TRBD1 (7 bases). CDR3 sequence reads: CAISRQGGDIQYF. As DNA, the CDR3 is TGTGCCATCAGTAGACAGGGCGGGGACATTCAGTACTTC.